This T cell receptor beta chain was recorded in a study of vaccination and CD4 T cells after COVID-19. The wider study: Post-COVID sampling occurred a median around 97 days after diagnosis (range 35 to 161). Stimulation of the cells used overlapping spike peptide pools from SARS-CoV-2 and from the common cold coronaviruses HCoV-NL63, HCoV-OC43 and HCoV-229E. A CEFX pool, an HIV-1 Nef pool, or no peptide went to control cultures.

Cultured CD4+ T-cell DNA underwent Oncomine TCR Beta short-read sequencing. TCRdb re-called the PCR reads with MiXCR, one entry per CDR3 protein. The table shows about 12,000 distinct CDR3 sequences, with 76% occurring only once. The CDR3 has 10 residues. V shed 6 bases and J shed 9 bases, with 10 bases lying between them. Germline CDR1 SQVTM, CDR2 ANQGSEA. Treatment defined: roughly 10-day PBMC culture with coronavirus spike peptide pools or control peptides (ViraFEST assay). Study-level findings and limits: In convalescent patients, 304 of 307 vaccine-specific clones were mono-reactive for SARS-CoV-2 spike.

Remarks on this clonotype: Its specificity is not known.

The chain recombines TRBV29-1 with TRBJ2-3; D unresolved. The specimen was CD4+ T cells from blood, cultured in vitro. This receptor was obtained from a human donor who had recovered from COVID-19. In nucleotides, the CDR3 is TGCAGCGTCGCCCTGGAAACGCAGTATTTT. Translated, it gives CSVALETQYF.